This record looks at one TCR beta chain sequence and its context. One end of the junction varies from germline; a read error may be responsible. This entry belongs to a study of cytomegalovirus exposure and HLA in healthy donors. Primers for the PCR totalled 60 Vbeta and 13 Jbeta. Generated by immunoSEQ multiplex PCR, the TCRdb table keeps only in-frame clones and is missing some. The data show under 250,000 clones, around 73% seen once. The source material was PBMCs. The sequence was collected from a male donor in good health and CMV-seronegative.

The DNA of the CDR3 is TGTTCCAGCAGCTTACAGGGGGTCCTACATTTT. Protein: CSSSLQGVLHF. The V call is TRBV7-9, the J call TRBJ1-5; 8 positions agree with TRBD1. The CDR3 consists of 11 residues. Germline values: CDR1 SEHNR, CDR2 FQNEAQ (reference sequence). The entire variable domain, with the rest obtained from reference TRBV7-9 and TRBJ1-5, is as follows: DTGVSQNPRHKITKRGQNVTFRCDPISEHNRLYWYRQTLGQGPEFLTYFQNEAQLEKSRLLSDRFSAERPKGSFSTLEIQRTEQGDSAMYLCSSSLQGVLHFGDGTRLSIL.